Following are 32 T cell receptor beta chains from one sample sequenced in a study of blood T cells in healthy people across ages. PCR was performed a second time for about 6 to 12 cycles using a sample-barcoded 5' primer and a J-beta primer mix. One entry per CDR3 protein results from TCRdb running MiXCR on the 5' RACE reads. The table lists some 930,000 distinct CDR3 sequences, almost 30% of them singletons. Separately, the same data were catalogued under a study of T cells of mothers and their children.

Sequenced input: blood. Receptor source: a woman between 40 and 50 years old in good health.

This clonotype was seen more than once but under ten times. The chain's CDR3 is CSASQHRVANEQFF. For the CDR3, the DNA is TGCAGTGCTAGTCAGCATAGAGTAGCCAATGAGCAGTTCTTC. The V call is TRBV20-1, the J call TRBJ2-1, with D uncertain. Trimming shortened V by 3 bases and J by 6 bases, and 15 bases separated the two germline ends. CDR1 DFQATT and CDR2 SNEGSKA come from the germline V gene (reference sequence). The CDR3 extends over 14 amino acids.

The chain links TRBV12-3 or TRBV12-4 to TRBJ1-2; D is undetermined. The CDR3 consists of 15 residues. Trimming left V 2 bases short and J 2 bases short, with 12 bases between. Here the CDR3 reads CASSLRADGNYGYTF. The DNA for the CDR3 is TGTGCCAGCAGTTTAAGGGCGGACGGAAACTATGGCTACACCTTC.

This clonotype was seen ten or more times. The V gene is TRBV10-3, the J gene TRBJ1-1; D is ambiguous. Germline CDR1 reads ENHRY; CDR2 reads SYGVKD. Trimming stripped 2 bases from V and 5 bases from J, with 9 bases between. The CDR3 loop spans 13 amino acids. The CDR3 DNA is TGTGCCATCAGTGAGGGGTTGAGTACTGAAGCTTTCTTT. Translating it yields CAISEGLSTEAFF.

V usage is TRBV7-2 and J usage is TRBJ1-2; D is uncertain. The germline V gene encodes CDR1 SGHTA and CDR2 FQGNSA. Trimming pared 8 bases from V and 8 bases from J, leaving 15 bases between. This CDR3 has 12 residues. DNA for the CDR3: TGTGCCAGCGACACCGCAGGCGAGGGCTACACCTTC. This translates into CASDTAGEGYTF.

This clonotype was seen a few times. Mismatch with germline at one junction end may stem from a read error. The J gene is TRBJ1-2, the V gene TRBV28; D is possibly TRBD1 (6 bases). CDR1 is MDHEN, CDR2 SYDVKM, per germline. This CDR3 region has 14 residues. The CDR3 here is CTSSPAGGGYGYTF. CDR3 DNA: TGTACCAGCAGTCCCGCGGGAGGGGGCTATGGCTACACCTTC.

The rearrangement joins TRBV7-2 to TRBJ1-2; D gene unclear. CDR3 length equals 14 residues. CDR1 and CDR2 from the germline V gene are SGHTA and FQGNSA. The V end lost 1 base, the J end lost 8 bases, and 14 bases lay between the germline ends. The CDR3, as DNA: TGTGCCAGCAGCTTAGGGCAGGCTCACGGCGGCTACACCTTC. Translation: CASSLGQAHGGYTF.

In this sample, this clonotype turned up a few times. This sequence joins TRBV5-1 and TRBJ2-5, with 9 bases lining up with TRBD2. From germline, CDR1 is SGHRS and CDR2 YFSETQ. The CDR3 length is 16 residues. V lost 1 base and J lost 4; bases outside the gene matches: 8. The CDR3 sequence: CASSLSYAGGRETQYF. The CDR3, as DNA: TGCGCCAGCAGCTTGAGTTATGCGGGGGGGAGAGAGACCCAGTACTTC.

The V gene is TRBV5-4, the J gene TRBJ1-2; D not resolved. The CDR3 length is 14 residues. Germline lookup yields CDR1 SGHNT and CDR2 YYREEE (reference sequence). The V end lost 4 bases, the J end lost 4 bases, and 14 bases lay between the germline ends. The CDR3 spells CASSQIGRIYGYTF. The DNA of the CDR3 is TGTGCCAGCAGCCAGATAGGACGGATCTATGGCTACACCTTC.

The rearrangement joins TRBV5-5 to TRBJ2-7; possibly TRBD1 or TRBD2 for D (5 bases each). Looked up from germline, CDR1 is SGHKS and CDR2 is YYEKEE (reference sequence). The CDR3 has 15 residues. V was cut by 2 bases and J by 6 bases, with 18 bases left in between. DNA for the CDR3: TGTGCCAGCAGCTTTTCGGGACCAGACCGGTCCGAGCAGTACTTC. Its protein is CASSFSGPDRSEQYF.

The sample holds a few counts of this clonotype. This sequence joins TRBV5-1 and TRBJ1-2; 7 nucleotides agree with TRBD1. The germline CDR1 and CDR2 sequences are SGHRS and YFSETQ. Trimming cost V 4 bases and J 7 bases; bases outside gene matches: 10. CDR3 length equals 14 residues. The chain's CDR3 is CASSPVDRAIGYTF. The CDR3 DNA reads TGCGCCAGCAGCCCTGTTGACAGGGCAATTGGCTACACCTTC.

The V gene is TRBV6-5, the J gene TRBJ1-2; D is possibly TRBD1 (5 bases). V lost 6 bases, J lost 4 bases, and 15 bases lay in between. Germline loops: CDR1 MNHEY, CDR2 SVGAGI. The CDR3 length is 14 residues. This CDR3 is CASRYLDTGYGYTF. The CDR3 DNA reads TGTGCCAGCAGATACCTGGACACCGGCTATGGCTACACCTTC.

The table lists this clonotype with a few counts. The rearrangement joins TRBV7-9 to TRBJ1-1; TRBD1 matches at 8 bases. V was clipped by 5 bases and J by 4 bases; unmatched bases: 15. Germline lookup yields CDR1 SEHNR and CDR2 FQNEAQ (reference sequence). This CDR3 is built from 17 residues. CDR3 region: CASSLGQGGWESTEAFF. The CDR3 coding sequence is TGTGCCAGCAGCCTTGGACAGGGAGGTTGGGAGAGCACTGAAGCTTTCTTT.

The sample holds a few counts of this clonotype. Being one base from a much bigger clone, this may be a read error. The chain employs TRBV6-5 and TRBJ2-7; no definite D call. The length of the CDR3 is 13 residues. The germline gives CDR1 MNHEY, CDR2 SVGAGI. Between the trimmed V and J ends, which lost 6 bases and 2 bases, there was a span of 11 bases. The CDR3 here is CASRSEDTYEQYF. CDR3 in DNA: TGTGCCAGCAGGTCAGAAGATACCTACGAGCAGTACTTC.

As regards this clonotype: The junction does not match germline at one end; this may be a read error. CDR3 amino acids: CSDRAGINYDYTF. CDR3 nucleotides: TGCAGCGATAGGGCAGGGATCAACTATGACTACACCTTC. The genes are TRBV29-1 and TRBJ1-2, with TRBD1 as a possible D gene (5 bases). The CDR3 consists of 13 residues. Per the germline V gene, CDR1 is SQVTM and CDR2 is ANQGSEA.

This clonotype has more than one count but fewer than ten. The V gene is TRBV25-1, the J gene TRBJ2-4; D is unclear. The last part of the DNA fits TRBJ2-7 better; the J call may be wrong. This CDR3 has 15 amino acids. Germline CDR1 and CDR2: MGHDK and SYGVNS. CDR3 sequence (DNA): TGTGCCAGCAGTGACCCCAGAGAGTCCCCCTACGAGCAGTACTTC. Amino acids: CASSDPRESPYEQYF.

This clonotype was seen at least ten times. The chain is built from TRBV2 and TRBJ2-7; perhaps TRBD1 as D (7 bases). Germline V lookup: CDR1 SNHLY, CDR2 FYNNEI. This CDR3 spans 14 amino acids. The V gene lost 6 bases and the J gene lost 3 bases, with 15 bases spanning the gap. The CDR3 DNA follows: TGTGCCAGCAGGTCCAGGGGGGTGAGCTACGAGCAGTACTTC. Translation: CASRSRGVSYEQYF.

This clonotype was seen a handful of times. V and J are TRBV12-3 or TRBV12-4 and TRBJ2-1; TRBD1 aligns across 10 bases. There are 15 residues in the CDR3. V lost 8 bases, J lost 8 bases, and 12 bases stayed unmatched. CDR3 DNA: TGTGCCAGCCAAAGGAGGACAGGGGGAGTCTATGAGCAGTTCTTC. Protein: CASQRRTGGVYEQFF.

About this clonotype: A clone one base away is much larger, so this may be a read error. The rearrangement joins TRBV27 to TRBJ2-7, with D tentatively TRBD1 (5 bases). The germline V gene has CDR1 MNHEY and CDR2 SMNVEV (reference sequence). The CDR3 totals 13 residues. DNA for the CDR3: TGTGCCGGCAGTCCAGGGTCCCCCTACGAGCAGTACTTC. Its protein product is CAGSPGSPYEQYF.

This chain connects TRBV7-2 to TRBJ2-3; D not certain. CDR3 length: 13 amino acids. V gave up 3 bases and J gave up 4 bases, with 8 bases separating them. Germline V lookup: CDR1 SGHTA, CDR2 FQGNSA. The CDR3 bases are TGTGCCAGCAGCTTTTTTCCGGCAGATACGCAGTATTTT. Translated: CASSFFPADTQYF. Looking up the rest from reference TRBV7-2 and TRBJ2-3 gives the full variable domain: GAGVSQSPSNKVTEKGKDVELRCDPISGHTALYWYRQSLGQGLEFLIYFQGNSAPDKSGLPSDRFSAERTGGSVSTLTIQRTQQEDSAVYLCASSFFPADTQYFGPGTRLTVL.

About this clonotype: The junction and the germline gene differ at one end; a read error may be behind it. J is TRBJ2-5 and V is TRBV20-1; 8 bases map to TRBD2. The CDR3 loop spans 15 amino acids. In germline, CDR1 is DFQATT, CDR2 SNEGSKA (reference sequence). The CDR3 sequence is CGARAGGTSRETQYF. CDR3 bases: TGCGGTGCTAGAGCCGGGGGGACTAGTAGGGAGACCCAGTACTTC.

This chain connects TRBV5-1 to TRBJ2-1; 16 bases fit TRBD2. With V trimmed by 2 bases and J by 7 bases, 9 bases remained unmatched. This CDR3 comprises 18 residues. Germline V gene sequence: CDR1 SGHRS, CDR2 YFSETQ. CDR3 DNA: TGCGCCAGCAGCTTCCGGCCGGGACTAGCGGGGGGGACGAATGAGCAGTTCTTC. Translation: CASSFRPGLAGGTNEQFF.

At least ten counts were recorded for this clonotype. The rearrangement uses TRBV28 and TRBJ2-7; D is unresolved. The CDR3 has 13 amino acids. Germline assignment: CDR1 MDHEN and CDR2 SYDVKM. Deletions cut 2 bases from V and 0 bases from J, with 5 bases between. CDR3 bases: TGTGCCAGCAGTTTACGTCCCTCCTACGAGCAGTACTTC. Translation: CASSLRPSYEQYF.

This clonotype was counted only a few times. The V and J genes are TRBV12-3 or TRBV12-4 and TRBJ2-7; 7 nucleotides match TRBD1. Trimming at V came to 7 bases and at J to 0 bases, leaving 6 bases not matched to a gene. The CDR3 has 14 amino acids. The CDR3 protein is CASTPGQPSYEQYF. In DNA, the CDR3 is TGTGCCAGCACCCCGGGACAGCCCTCCTACGAGCAGTACTTC.

Written as DNA, the CDR3 is TGTGCCAGCAGTTATGCGGGGGGCCGCAATGGCTACACCTTC. As protein: CASSYAGGRNGYTF. The chain employs TRBV6-5 and TRBJ1-2, with D possibly TRBD1 on 6 matching bases. This CDR3 contains 14 residues. The germline gives CDR1 MNHEY, CDR2 SVGAGI. Trimming removed 3 bases at V and 6 bases at J, with 14 bases between.

On this clonotype: With a much larger clone just one base away, this may be a read error. The chain uses TRBV5-6 and TRBJ2-5; 8 nucleotides match TRBD2. CDR1 and CDR2 (germline): SGHDT, YYEEEE. This CDR3 region has 20 residues. Here the CDR3 reads CAISLVVSGEFRGWQETQYF. The CDR3 DNA reads TGTGCCATCAGCTTGGTTGTTAGCGGGGAATTTCGTGGGTGGCAAGAGACCCAGTACTTC.

At least ten counts were recorded for this clonotype. This chain connects TRBV11-2 to TRBJ2-3; D ambiguous. Looked up from germline, CDR1 is SGHAT and CDR2 is FQNNGV. This CDR3 comprises 14 residues. Trimming took off 1 base at V and 2 bases at J, with 7 bases between the two ends. CDR3 amino acids: CASSLVLDTDTQYF. The DNA for the CDR3 is TGTGCCAGCAGCTTAGTTTTGGACACAGATACGCAGTATTTT.

This CDR3 reads CASSPGLAADRGEQYF. The DNA of the CDR3 is TGCGCCAGCAGCCCGGGACTAGCGGCCGACCGGGGAGAGCAGTACTTC. This chain uses TRBV5-1 with TRBJ2-7, with 11 bases that match TRBD2. The junction had 13 bases not matched to a gene; V was cut back by 4 bases and J by 7 bases. Germline-derived CDR1 and CDR2 are SGHRS and YFSETQ. This CDR3 is 16 amino acids long.

This chain connects TRBV5-1 to TRBJ2-4; maybe TRBD1 (6 bases). Germline-derived CDR1 and CDR2 are SGHRS and YFSETQ. The CDR3 is 14 residues long. Trimming pared 3 bases from V and 13 bases from J, leaving 20 bases between. The CDR3 spells CASSWDNTRNEQYF. The CDR3 bases are TGCGCCAGCAGCTGGGACAACACACGGAATGAGCAGTACTTC.

In this sample, this clonotype turned up a few times. A much larger clone lies one base from this, so it may be a read error. The genes are TRBV24-1 and TRBJ2-7; TRBD1 might be the D (5 bases). CDR1 and CDR2 from the germline V gene are KGHDR and SFDVKD. There are 16 residues in the CDR3. Trimming shortened V by 10 bases and J by 7 bases, and 28 bases separated the two germline ends. The CDR3 protein is CATSRDSDSSYNEQYF. In DNA form, the CDR3 reads TGTGCCACAAGTCGAGACAGTGACTCCTCCTACAATGAGCAGTACTTC.

V usage is TRBV5-1 and J usage is TRBJ2-3, with TRBD1 matching over 10 bases. Germline V lookup: CDR1 SGHRS, CDR2 YFSETQ. The V gene end was trimmed by 3 bases and the J gene end by 3 bases; junction bases not matched to a gene: 4. CDR3 length: 15 amino acids. CDR3 residues: CASSWGQGSTDTQYF. The CDR3 DNA follows: TGCGCCAGCAGCTGGGGACAGGGGTCAACAGATACGCAGTATTTT.

The chain joins TRBV7-2 to TRBJ2-6, with TRBD2 as a possible D gene (7 bases). CDR3 length: 17 residues. From germline, CDR1 is SGHTA and CDR2 FQGNSA. Trimming took 3 bases from V and 5 from J, leaving 17 bases between them. The CDR3, as DNA: TGTGCCAGCAGCTTCCAAAGGGGGGGGGCTAGGGCCAACGTCCTGACTTTC. Its protein is CASSFQRGGARANVLTF. The full variable domain, with the rest looked up from reference TRBV7-2 and TRBJ2-6, is GAGVSQSPSNKVTEKGKDVELRCDPISGHTALYWYRQSLGQGLEFLIYFQGNSAPDKSGLPSDRFSAERTGGSVSTLTIQRTQQEDSAVYLCASSFQRGGARANVLTFGAGSRLTVL.

The chain recombines TRBV4-2 with TRBJ2-1, with 9 bases fitting TRBD2. The CDR3 has 16 amino acids. CDR1 LGHNA and CDR2 YNFKEQ come from the germline V gene. Trimming at V came to 2 bases and at J to 4 bases, leaving 6 bases not matched to a gene. The CDR3 DNA reads as TGTGCCAGCAGCCAATCACTAGCGGGTGGGTACAATGAGCAGTTCTTC. It yields the protein CASSQSLAGGYNEQFF.